Following are 10 T cell receptor beta chains from one sample sequenced in a study of blood T cell repertoires in COVID-19. The table came from immunoSEQ multiplex PCR; TCRdb's copy has only in-frame clones and leaves some out. Here the sample spans 300,000 to 350,000 clones, around 90% being singletons. Sequencing was performed on PBMCs or T cells enriched from blood (not recorded which). The receptors shown here come from a young woman with acute COVID-19.

The chain joins TRBV3-1 (or the pseudogene TRBV3-2) to TRBJ2-3, with 11 positions matching TRBD2. Germline V lookup: CDR1 LGHDT, CDR2 YNNKEL (reference sequence). The J segment lost 5 bases and the V segment lost 4 bases, leaving 11 bases of the junction unmatched. This CDR3 comprises 17 residues. The CDR3 DNA reads as TGTGCCAGCAGCCCTAGATTTAGCGGGAGGGCCATAGATACGCAGTATTTT. Translation: CASSPRFSGRAIDTQYF.

The CDR3 nucleotides read TGCAGCGTTGAAGAATCGAGGGGGATGAACACTGAAGCTTTCTTT. This translates into CSVEESRGMNTEAFF. This chain joins TRBV29-1 and TRBJ1-1; D might be TRBD1 (6 bases). The CDR3 is 15 amino acids. Looked up from germline, CDR1 is SQVTM and CDR2 is ANQGSEA. V was cut by 0 bases and J by 0 bases, with 11 bases left in between.

This clone occurred once. The rearrangement uses TRBV19 and TRBJ1-3; 9 bases align to TRBD1. CDR3 length: 18 amino acids. CDR1 and CDR2 from the germline V gene are LNHDA and SQIVND (reference sequence). The V segment lost 6 bases and the J segment 0 bases; nucleotides outside the gene matches: 12. DNA of the CDR3: TGTGCCAGTAGGCCGGGACAGGGTTGGGGAAGCTCTGGAAACACCATATATTTT. Translation: CASRPGQGWGSSGNTIYF. The full variable domain, in which reference TRBV19 and TRBJ1-3 provide the parts outside the CDR3, is DGGITQSPKYLFRKEGQNVTLSCEQNLNHDAMYWYRQDPGQGLRLIYYSQIVNDFQKGDIAEGYSVSREKKESFPLTVTSAQKNPTAFYLCASRPGQGWGSSGNTIYFGEGSWLTVV.

The chain has TRBV2 and TRBJ2-2; 13 bases map to TRBD2. After removal of 7 bases from V and 5 bases from J, the junction contained 4 bases not matched to a gene. This CDR3 contains 15 residues. Germline CDR1 reads SNHLY; CDR2 reads FYNNEI. CDR3 protein: CASKMGLAGTGELFF. DNA for the CDR3: TGTGCCAGCAAGATGGGACTAGCGGGAACCGGGGAGCTGTTTTTT.

This clone turned up a few times. CDR3: CASMRDQYNEQFF. The CDR3 nucleotides read TGTGCCAGCATGCGGGACCAATACAATGAGCAGTTCTTC. The genes are TRBV6-5 and TRBJ2-1; TRBD2 is a possible D gene (6 bases). The CDR3 has 13 amino acids. V was cut by 7 bases and J by 4 bases, with 11 bases left in between. The V gene's germline CDR1 is MNHEY and CDR2 SVGAGI.

The J gene is TRBJ1-5, the V gene TRBV15; perhaps TRBD1 as D (6 bases). The CDR3 is 19 amino acids. Per germline, CDR1 LNHNV and CDR2 YYDKDF (reference sequence). V lost 2 bases to trimming and J lost 0 bases, with 20 bases between them. The CDR3: CATSRLTMGHLYSNQPQHF. In DNA, the CDR3 is TGTGCCACCAGCAGATTAACGATGGGACATCTTTATAGCAATCAGCCCCAGCATTTT.

There are a few counts of this clone. The CDR3 reads CASSQEGPQDEKLFF. The CDR3 nucleotides read TGTGCCAGCAGCCAAGAAGGCCCCCAGGATGAAAAACTGTTTTTT. V usage is TRBV4-2 and J usage is TRBJ1-4, with D hard to call. The CDR3 runs 15 residues. V lost 0 bases and J 6 bases, leaving 11 bases between the germline ends. Germline CDR1 reads LGHNA; CDR2 reads YNFKEQ.

This clone has only one observation. The chain links TRBV29-1 to TRBJ1-1, with 9 nucleotides matching TRBD1. In germline, CDR1 is SQVTM, CDR2 ANQGSEA. The length of the CDR3 is 15 residues. Trimming removed 6 bases from V and 2 bases from J; junction bases left unmatched: 10. CDR3 sequence reads: CSVGGGTGSNTEAFF. The CDR3 DNA reads as TGCAGCGTGGGAGGCGGGACAGGGAGCAACACTGAAGCTTTCTTT.

This chain uses TRBV4-1 with TRBJ2-1; maybe TRBD2 (6 bases). There are 15 residues in the CDR3. The germline V gene has CDR1 MGHRA and CDR2 YSYEKL. Trimming removed 8 bases at V and 0 bases at J, with 14 bases between. CDR3: CASAVGGISYNEQFF. CDR3 nucleotide sequence: TGCGCCAGCGCGGTAGGAGGGATCTCCTACAATGAGCAGTTCTTC.

The J gene is TRBJ2-2, the V gene TRBV29-1; weak D call: TRBD2 (5 bases). CDR1 and CDR2 from the germline V gene are SQVTM and ANQGSEA. Trimming took 4 bases from V and 1 from J, leaving 10 bases between them. The CDR3 is made up of 14 amino acids. CDR3 nucleotide sequence: TGCAGCGTTGGGCTAGCTAGGAACACCGGGGAGCTGTTTTTT. Amino acids: CSVGLARNTGELFF.